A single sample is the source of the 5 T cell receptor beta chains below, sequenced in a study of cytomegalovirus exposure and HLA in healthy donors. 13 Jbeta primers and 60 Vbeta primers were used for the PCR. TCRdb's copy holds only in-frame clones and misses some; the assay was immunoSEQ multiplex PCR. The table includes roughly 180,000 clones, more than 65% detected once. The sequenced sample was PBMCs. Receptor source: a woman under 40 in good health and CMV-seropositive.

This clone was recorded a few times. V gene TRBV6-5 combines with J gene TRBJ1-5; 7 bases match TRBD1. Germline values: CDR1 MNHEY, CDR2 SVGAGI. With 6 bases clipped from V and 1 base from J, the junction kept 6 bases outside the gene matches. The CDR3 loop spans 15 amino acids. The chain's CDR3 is CASRRQGQSNQPQHF. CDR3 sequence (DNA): TGTGCCAGCAGAAGACAGGGTCAAAGCAATCAGCCCCAGCATTTT.

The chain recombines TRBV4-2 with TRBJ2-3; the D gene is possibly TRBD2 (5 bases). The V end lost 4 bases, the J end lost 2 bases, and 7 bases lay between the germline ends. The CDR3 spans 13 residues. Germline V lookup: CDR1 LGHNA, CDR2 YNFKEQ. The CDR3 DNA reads TGTGCCAGCAGCCCCCGGGACACAGATACGCAGTATTTT. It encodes CASSPRDTDTQYF.

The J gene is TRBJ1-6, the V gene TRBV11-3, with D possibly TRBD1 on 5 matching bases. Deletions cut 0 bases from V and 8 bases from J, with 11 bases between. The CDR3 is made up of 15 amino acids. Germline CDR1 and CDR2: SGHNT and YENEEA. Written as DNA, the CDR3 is TGTGCCAGCAGCTTAGAGGGGCAGATGCATTCACCCCTCCACTTT. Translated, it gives CASSLEGQMHSPLHF.

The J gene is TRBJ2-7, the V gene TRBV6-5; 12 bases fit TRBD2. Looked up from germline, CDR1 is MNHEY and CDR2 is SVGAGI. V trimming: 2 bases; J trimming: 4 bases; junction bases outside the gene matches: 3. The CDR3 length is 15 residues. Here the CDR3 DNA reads TGTGCCAGCAGTTACGGTACTAGCGGGGGGTACGAGCAGTACTTC. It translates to CASSYGTSGGYEQYF.

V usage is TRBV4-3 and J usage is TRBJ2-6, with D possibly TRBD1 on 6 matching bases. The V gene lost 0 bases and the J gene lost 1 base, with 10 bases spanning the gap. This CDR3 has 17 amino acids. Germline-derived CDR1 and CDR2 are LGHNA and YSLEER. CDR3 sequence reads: CASSQEGAGSGANVLTF. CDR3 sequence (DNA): TGCGCCAGCAGCCAAGAGGGGGCAGGGTCTGGGGCCAACGTCCTGACTTTC.